This T cell receptor (beta chain) was sequenced in a study of graft-versus-host responses after intestinal transplantation. Background on the study: Multivisceral, liver-intestinal, or isolated intestinal grafts were transplanted into recipients.

A remark on this clone: The antigen remains unidentified.

Repertoires were generated with immunoSEQ multiplex PCR, while TCRdb's copy carries only in-frame clones and drops some. The data show about 92,000 clones, 80% to 95% seen once. Study results and caveats: Patients with graft-donor T cell macrochimerism had high graft-versus-host to host-versus-graft clonal ratios in allografts.

The V and J ends lost 5 bases and 6 bases respectively, with 14 bases between them. CDR1 PRHDT and CDR2 FYEKMQ come from the germline V gene (reference sequence). This CDR3 is built from 14 residues. Sequencing was performed on unstimulated CD8+ T cells sorted from spleen or lymph node cells, taken before intestinal transplant. V is TRBV13 and J is TRBJ2-1; D possibly uses TRBD1 or TRBD2 (9 bases each). This sequence originates from a human donor who received an intestinal transplant. CDR3 bases: TGTGCCAGCAGCCTAGCGGGACAGGGCAATGAGCAGTTCTTC. Translating it yields CASSLAGQGNEQFF.